One TCR beta chain is described in this entry. No cognate antigen has been identified for it. Base qualities are not provided; no much larger clone lies one nucleotide away. This entry belongs to a study of Ad26.COV2.S vaccination and SARS-CoV-2 variants (dated by TCRdb to about 2021). About the study as a whole: Vaccine-arm donors were drawn from COV1001, a multicentre, randomized, double-blind, placebo-controlled phase I-IIa trial of Ad26.COV2.S in healthy adults. TCRbeta repertoire sequencing served as the tool for gauging how specific and how broad the SARS-CoV-2-reactive T cell receptors were following Ad26.COV2.S vaccination. Ad26.COV2.S was administered intramuscularly at a dose of 5x10^10 or 1x10^11 viral particles, either as one shot or as two shots given 56 days apart. A total of 32 samples were included in the TCR-sequenced set, comprising around 19 Ad26.COV2.S vaccine recipients, 5 placebo recipients and 8 SARS-CoV-2 convalescent individuals. Trial participants were randomized into five groups of five, in which low-dose or high-dose Ad26.COV2.S was given once or twice, or placebo was given on both occasions. Throughout the experiments and outcome assessment, investigators stayed blinded to trial group allocation.

The CDR3 starts with the cysteine, ends with the phenylalanine, and has 15 residues. The entry retains the CDR3 DNA only, 45 bases that are in frame from base 1. Based on the germline V gene, the CDR1 and CDR2 sequences are SGHTS and YDEGEE. The junction carries 13 bases between V and J, which are trimmed by 3 bases and 3 bases respectively. The research as a whole found: After vaccination, spike-specific CD8+ and CD4+ T cell responses were reported to show substantial breadth. The authors noted that total T cell responses may have been underestimated by the TCR breadth and depth analyses. The study was not powered for comparison of responses between vaccine doses or regimens. Comparable non-spike TCR breadth was observed between vaccine and placebo recipients, consistent with only spike being contained in the vaccine. Spike-specific TCR breadth was higher in Ad26.COV2.S recipients than in placebo recipients (P = 0.0014).

The sample's treatment or condition label, in plain terms: about 20 received Ad26.COV2.S at low or high dose, single or two shots; a few received placebo; per-sample allocation not given. Repertoires of vaccine and placebo recipients were sequenced from samples collected on day 63 after the first injection. In Cohort 1b, more than 20 adults aged 18-55 years were enrolled at a single site in Boston, USA, between 29 July and 7 August 2020. As a vaccine, Ad26.COV2.S was a replication-incompetent adenovirus type 26 vector that expressed a prefusion-stabilized SARS-CoV-2 spike protein derived from the original Wuhan strain. TCRbeta CDR3 regions were sequenced with the immunoSEQ Assay. After extraction, genomic DNA underwent amplification by bias-controlled multiplex PCR, followed by high-throughput sequencing. Regarding the original processing steps: To quantify the absolute abundance of every unique TCRbeta CDR3 region, sequences were collapsed and filtered. T cell fraction was estimated by normalizing TCRbeta template counts to usable DNA, with usable DNA measured through amplification of reference genes found in all nucleated cells. Repertoire TCRs were annotated as SARS-CoV-2-specific by exact matching of V gene, CDR3 amino acid sequence and J gene to a known reactive TCR set. The reference SARS-CoV-2 TCR set was derived from MIRA and filtered for enrichment in COVID-19-positive ImmuneCODE repertoires, a step that removed public or cross-reactive TCRs. Drawing on the MIRA antigens, annotated TCRs were analysed further at the level of specific ORF or position within ORF. Depth was the summed frequency of annotated unique rearrangements, while breadth was defined as annotated unique rearrangements over total unique productive rearrangements. TCR breadth was compared between groups using two-sided Wilcoxon rank-sum tests. The table was pulled from immuneACCESS by TCRdb, which kept in-frame rearrangements only. Such tables lose some clones; where checked, under half of the loss comes from unresolved V genes, and the rest has no known cause. The D gene and trimming were derived from the DNA, and the V and J assignments and clone size from that table. The sample table lists around 450,000 clones, less than 95% of them with a count of one. The ten largest clones take up about 4.1% of the sample.

The chain links TRBV5-8 with TRBJ1-5; TRBD1 might be the D gene, on 5 matching bases. The sample in question was peripheral blood, obtained in a trial of Ad26.COV2.S vaccine versus placebo. This TCR derives from a person aged 18-60 years who received the Ad26.COV2.S COVID-19 vaccine or a placebo. The CDR3 is CASSSDRQVNQPQHF. The bases are TGTGCCAGCAGCTCAGACAGACAAGTCAATCAGCCCCAGCATTTT.